Below are 32 T cell receptor beta chains sequenced from a single sample in a study of beta chain features in type 1 diabetes. The study reverse transcribed the entire isolated RNA, so it sequenced expressed TCRB transcripts. Assay used: immunoSEQ multiplex PCR; TCRdb lists only in-frame clones, some missing. The sample has 600,000 to 650,000 clones, about a sixth seen once. The specimen was naive CD4+ T cells from blood. The receptors derive from a man aged 18-30 years in good health.

The chain joins TRBV18 to TRBJ1-2; no clear D gene. This CDR3 contains 17 residues. Per germline, CDR1 KGHSH and CDR2 LQKENI. V dropped 4 bases and J dropped 5 bases, with 23 bases sitting between them. CDR3 bases: TGTGCCAGCTCACTTTCAACCCAGTACCAGAGTCAATATGGCTACACCTTC. This encodes CASSLSTQYQSQYGYTF.

This clone appeared a few times. V usage is TRBV4-2 and J usage is TRBJ2-7; D is unresolved. Deletions cut 0 bases from V and 7 bases from J, with 7 bases between. This CDR3 contains 12 residues. CDR1 and CDR2 from the germline V gene are LGHNA and YNFKEQ. CDR3 in amino acids: CASSQDPGEQYF. For the CDR3, the DNA is TGTGCCAGCAGCCAAGATCCGGGTGAGCAGTACTTC.

V and J are TRBV6-5 and TRBJ1-2; a possible D gene is TRBD1 (6 bases). Germline loops: CDR1 MNHEY, CDR2 SVGAGI. Deletions cut 5 bases from V and 7 bases from J, with 14 bases between. The CDR3 is made up of 13 amino acids. The CDR3 DNA reads TGTGCCAGCAGTAGTACAGGGACTGGTGGCTACACCTTC. Its protein product is CASSSTGTGGYTF.

This chain links TRBV5-4 with TRBJ2-6; 11 bases align to TRBD2. Trimming took 4 bases from V and 0 from J; bases not matched to a gene: 3. The germline V gene has CDR1 SGHNT and CDR2 YYREEE (reference sequence). CDR3 length: 17 residues. The CDR3 DNA follows: TGTGCCAGCAGCCACCTAGCGGGGGGCTCTGGGGCCAACGTCCTGACTTTC. This sequence encodes CASSHLAGGSGANVLTF.

This clone came up a few times. The genes are TRBV9 and TRBJ2-1; 10 positions agree with TRBD1. CDR3 length equals 16 residues. V shed 4 bases, J shed 7 bases, and the junction held 11 bases outside the gene matches. Germline CDR1 is SGDLS and CDR2 is YYNGEE. The CDR3 spells CASSRTGTGAGNEQFF. CDR3 nucleotides: TGTGCCAGCAGCCGTACCGGGACAGGGGCTGGGAATGAGCAGTTCTTC.

This clone was detected only a few times. The chain links TRBV7-2 to TRBJ2-5; 11 bases line up with TRBD1. The CDR3 is 14 amino acids. Trimming took 1 base from V and 7 from J; bases not matched to a gene: 2. Per germline, CDR1 SGHTA and CDR2 FQGNSA. CDR3 amino acids: CASSLGDRGATQYF. CDR3 bases: TGTGCCAGCAGCTTAGGGGACAGGGGGGCGACCCAGTACTTC.

Only a few counts were recorded for this clone. The genes are TRBV5-6 and TRBJ2-3; either TRBD1 or TRBD2 may supply D (5 bases each). This CDR3 is 17 amino acids long. CDR1 SGHDT and CDR2 YYEEEE come from the germline V gene. V was shortened by 1 base and J by 1 base, with 16 bases between the two germline ends. The CDR3 reads CASSLPPGGWGTDTQYF. CDR3 bases: TGTGCCAGCAGCTTGCCCCCTGGGGGTTGGGGCACAGATACGCAGTATTTT.

The CDR3 sequence: CASSSSWGAYNEQFF. For the CDR3, the DNA is TGTGCCAGCAGCTCCTCGTGGGGGGCCTACAATGAGCAGTTCTTC. The chain links TRBV6-5 to TRBJ2-1; TRBD2 might be the D (6 bases). The V end lost 6 bases, the J end lost 2 bases, and 14 bases lay between the germline ends. CDR3 length: 15 amino acids. CDR1 and CDR2 from the germline V gene are MNHEY and SVGAGI.

This clone has more than one count but fewer than ten. The chain uses TRBV28 and TRBJ2-5, with D maybe TRBD2 (7 bases). CDR1 is MDHEN, CDR2 SYDVKM, per germline. This CDR3 spans 18 amino acids. V was shortened by 6 bases and J by 5 bases, with 28 bases between the two germline ends. The CDR3 sequence: CASRTARLRGGLWETQYF. CDR3 sequence (DNA): TGTGCCAGCAGAACCGCCCGGCTAAGGGGGGGACTTTGGGAGACCCAGTACTTC.

This clone was counted a few times. The chain joins TRBV28 to TRBJ2-5; 7 nucleotides align to TRBD1. V lost 5 bases, J lost 2 bases, and 5 bases stayed unmatched. CDR1 is MDHEN, CDR2 SYDVKM, per germline. The CDR3 runs to 14 residues. CDR3 bases: TGTGCCAGCAGTCCCCGGACAGGACAAGAGACCCAGTACTTC. Protein product: CASSPRTGQETQYF.

The table lists this clone with a few counts. V is TRBV5-6 and J is TRBJ1-5; D is ambiguous. This CDR3 comprises 14 residues. Germline V gene data show CDR1 as SGHDT and CDR2 as YYEEEE. V lost 4 bases and J 4 bases, leaving 12 bases between the germline ends. The CDR3 DNA is TGTGCCAGCAGCAGGACCGGCCAAAATCAGCCCCAGCATTTT. Translating it yields CASSRTGQNQPQHF.

This clone occurred a few times. The rearrangement joins TRBV7-3 to TRBJ1-1; no reliable D call. The CDR3 loop spans 14 amino acids. V was shortened by 1 base and J by 0 bases, with 6 bases between the two germline ends. The V gene's germline CDR1 is SGHTA and CDR2 FQGTGA. The CDR3 loop reads CASSLNQVNTEAFF. CDR3 nucleotides: TGTGCCAGCAGCTTAAATCAGGTGAACACTGAAGCTTTCTTT.

This clone has more than one count but fewer than ten. The chain uses TRBV6-7 and TRBJ2-1, with 8 positions matching TRBD1. TRBV6-7 is an ORF, and what it does is uncertain. V shed 2 bases and J 0 bases; nucleotides not matched to a gene: 12. The CDR3 has 19 residues. DNA for the CDR3: TGTGCCAGCAGTTACCACCGGGACAGGATACCGAGCTCCTACAATGAGCAGTTCTTC. It specifies CASSYHRDRIPSSYNEQFF.

The genes are TRBV15 and TRBJ1-5; D perhaps matches TRBD1 (5 bases). This CDR3 comprises 14 residues. In germline, CDR1 is LNHNV, CDR2 YYDKDF (reference sequence). V dropped 3 bases and J dropped 5 bases, with 11 bases sitting between them. CDR3 nucleotide sequence: TGTGCCACCAGCAGGGGACTCCTCGATCAGCCCCAGCATTTT. Translating gives CATSRGLLDQPQHF.

This clone has only a few counts. The V call is TRBV20-1, the J call TRBJ1-1; a possible D gene is TRBD1 (5 bases). V dropped 7 bases and J dropped 3 bases, with 9 bases sitting between them. The CDR3 covers 11 residues. The germline V gene encodes CDR1 DFQATT and CDR2 SNEGSKA (reference sequence). In DNA, the CDR3 is TGCAGTGTAGGGGTGGACACTGAAGCTTTCTTT. Translation gives CSVGVDTEAFF.

This clone turned up a few times. The rearrangement joins TRBV11-2 to TRBJ2-7; D perhaps matches TRBD1 (6 bases). Trimming pared 4 bases from V and 2 bases from J, leaving 12 bases between. CDR3 length: 14 residues. CDR1 and CDR2 (germline): SGHAT, FQNNGV. CDR3 in DNA: TGTGCCAGCAGCTATGACAGGCTAACCTACGAGCAGTACTTC. Its translation is CASSYDRLTYEQYF.

This clone showed up just a few times. V and J are TRBV10-3 and TRBJ1-5; possible D gene TRBD1, 5 bases. The germline V gene encodes CDR1 ENHRY and CDR2 SYGVKD. The CDR3 spans 16 residues. V was pared by 0 bases and J by 2 bases, with 11 bases between. CDR3 DNA sequence: TGTGCCATCAGTGAGTCGTTAAGGGGAGGCAATCAGCCCCAGCATTTT. Protein: CAISESLRGGNQPQHF.

J is TRBJ2-6 and V is TRBV4-3, with unresolved D. The CDR3 has 16 amino acids. Trimming took off 0 bases at V and 0 bases at J, with 6 bases between the two ends. Germline V gives CDR1 LGHNA, CDR2 YSLEER. CDR3 sequence: CASSQDRSSGANVLTF. The CDR3 DNA follows: TGCGCCAGCAGCCAAGATCGATCCTCTGGGGCCAACGTCCTGACTTTC.

This clone was counted only a few times. The chain links TRBV6-1 to TRBJ2-5, with D possibly matching TRBD2 (5 bases). The CDR3 sequence is 13 residues long. V was cut by 2 bases and J by 7 bases, with 11 bases left in between. CDR1 and CDR2 (germline): MNHNS, SASEGT. This chain's CDR3 is CASSEMGSRTQYF. The CDR3 nucleotides read TGTGCCAGCAGTGAAATGGGGAGTCGGACCCAGTACTTC.

The V gene is TRBV9, the J gene TRBJ1-3, with a weak D call TRBD1 (5 bases). Trimming took 1 base from V and 0 from J, leaving 11 bases between them. Germline values: CDR1 SGDLS, CDR2 YYNGEE. The CDR3 sequence is 16 residues long. The CDR3 spells CASSVLDRLSGNTIYF. Written as DNA, the CDR3 is TGTGCCAGCAGCGTATTAGACAGACTCTCTGGAAACACCATATATTTT.

This clone has ten or more counts. CDR3 in DNA: TGTGCCAGCAATGGGGGCGGTCAGCCCCAGCATTTT. Translated, it gives CASNGGGQPQHF. V gene TRBV2 combines with J gene TRBJ1-5; TRBD1 is a possible D gene (6 bases). The germline V gene has CDR1 SNHLY and CDR2 FYNNEI. V lost 7 bases and J 6 bases, leaving 10 bases between the germline ends. The CDR3 is made up of 12 amino acids.

This clone was detected only a few times. This sequence joins TRBV5-4 and TRBJ2-7; 9 bases line up with TRBD1. J was trimmed by 3 bases and V by 4 bases; bases with no gene match: 2. CDR1 is SGHNT and CDR2 is YYREEE in the germline V gene (reference sequence). The CDR3 is 13 residues long. The CDR3 sequence: CASSRTGDYEQYF. The CDR3, as DNA: TGTGCCAGCAGCAGGACAGGGGACTACGAGCAGTACTTC.

This chain joins TRBV2 and TRBJ1-1; D uncertain. V lost 6 bases and J 4 bases, leaving 15 bases between the germline ends. The germline V gene encodes CDR1 SNHLY and CDR2 FYNNEI. This CDR3 is built from 14 residues. The chain's CDR3 is CASRYSEGSTEAFF. The DNA for the CDR3 is TGTGCCAGCAGGTACAGCGAAGGGAGCACTGAAGCTTTCTTT.

The chain is built from TRBV19 and TRBJ2-1, with D perhaps assigned TRBD1 or TRBD2 (5 bases each). Germline lookup yields CDR1 LNHDA and CDR2 SQIVND (reference sequence). The CDR3 is made up of 14 amino acids. V lost 6 bases and J 0 bases, leaving 9 bases between the germline ends. Here the CDR3 DNA reads TGTGCCAGTAGGTCAGGGAGCTCCTACAATGAGCAGTTCTTC. Its protein product is CASRSGSSYNEQFF.

A word on this clone: This sample also contains other DNA sequences that code for the same CDR3. This rearrangement joins TRBV27 to TRBJ2-3; D gene unclear. This CDR3 region has 11 residues. V lost 5 bases to trimming and J lost 5 bases, with 5 bases between them. Looked up from germline, CDR1 is MNHEY and CDR2 is SMNVEV (reference sequence). CDR3 in amino acids: CASSLRDTQYF. Written as DNA, the CDR3 is TGTGCCAGCAGTCTAAGAGATACGCAGTATTTT.

The genes are TRBV19 and TRBJ2-3; TRBD2 matches 9 bases. This CDR3 comprises 17 residues. J was trimmed by 0 bases and V by 4 bases; bases with no gene match: 8. Germline CDR1 and CDR2: LNHDA and SQIVND (reference sequence). In DNA, the CDR3 is TGTGCCAGTAGTACGGGTAGCGGGGGTCTGAGCACAGATACGCAGTATTTT. Translating gives CASSTGSGGLSTDTQYF.

This clone has a handful of counts. V gene TRBV7-6 combines with J gene TRBJ1-5; possible D gene TRBD1, 6 bases. The CDR3 consists of 15 residues. Trimming shortened V by 0 bases and J by 4 bases, and 10 bases separated the two germline ends. Germline CDR1 reads SGHVS; CDR2 reads FNYEAQ. CDR3 coding DNA: TGTGCCAGCAGCTTAGCGCGGGGGGCAAATCAGCCCCAGCATTTT. It translates to CASSLARGANQPQHF.

This clone was counted only a few times. This sample includes further DNA sequences coding for the same CDR3. The V gene is TRBV18, the J gene TRBJ1-1; possible D gene TRBD1, 6 bases. CDR3 size: 14 residues. The germline gives CDR1 KGHSH, CDR2 LQKENI. The V end lost 3 bases, the J end lost 1 base, and 9 bases lay between the germline ends. CDR3 residues: CASSPGQKNTEAFF. The DNA for the CDR3 is TGTGCCAGCTCACCGGGACAAAAGAACACTGAAGCTTTCTTT.

The chain has TRBV7-9 and TRBJ1-2; TRBD1 agrees at 11 bases. The germline gives CDR1 SEHNR, CDR2 FQNEAQ (reference sequence). V lost 5 bases, J lost 3 bases, and 8 bases stayed unmatched. This CDR3 is 16 amino acids long. The CDR3 nucleotides read TGTGCCAGCAGCCCTGGACAGGGGGCGGGGGACTATGGCTACACCTTC. It specifies CASSPGQGAGDYGYTF. The full variable domain, rest sourced from reference TRBV7-9 and TRBJ1-2, is DTGVSQNPRHKITKRGQNVTFRCDPISEHNRLYWYRQTLGQGPEFLTYFQNEAQLEKSRLLSDRFSAERPKGSFSTLEIQRTEQGDSAMYLCASSPGQGAGDYGYTFGSGTRLTVV.

This clone was detected only a few times. The chain is built from TRBV25-1 and TRBJ2-3; D is perhaps TRBD1 or TRBD2 (5 bases each). With 7 bases removed from V and 4 bases from J, the gap between germline ends came to 18 bases. The CDR3 sequence is 15 residues long. From germline, CDR1 is MGHDK and CDR2 SYGVNS. CDR3 loop: CASKNRDRTSDTQYF. The CDR3 DNA follows: TGTGCCAGCAAAAACCGGGACCGCACATCAGATACGCAGTATTTT.

The chain carries TRBV29-1 and TRBJ1-2; D unresolved. Per the germline V gene, CDR1 is SQVTM and CDR2 is ANQGSEA. The CDR3 spans 12 residues. V was shortened by 3 bases and J by 7 bases, with 12 bases between the two germline ends. This CDR3 reads CSVDGGKGGYTF. CDR3 nucleotides: TGCAGCGTTGATGGTGGGAAGGGTGGCTACACCTTC.

This rearrangement joins TRBV9 to TRBJ2-3; D remains ambiguous. This CDR3 region has 16 residues. Trimming removed 0 bases from V and 2 bases from J, with 13 bases in between. Germline V gene sequence: CDR1 SGDLS, CDR2 YYNGEE. The CDR3 nucleotides read TGTGCCAGCAGCGTAGTTGAAGGGTTGTTCACAGATACGCAGTATTTT. Protein: CASSVVEGLFTDTQYF.